A selection of T cell receptor beta chains follows, all from one sample in a study of identical twins. MiXCR was run by TCRdb on the 5' RACE reads, yielding one entry per CDR3 protein. The sample has around 960,000 distinct CDR3 sequences; more than 9% are singletons. Another study also made use of these data, one on yellow fever vaccine responses in identical twins.

The sample was PBMCs. The receptors were sampled from a woman between 18 and 30 years old in good health. The CDR3 runs from the conserved cysteine through the conserved F or W. The order of the fields is clone size, V gene, CDR3 protein. A clone size is listed for some rows: how often the clone was seen (once, few, many), or a class if it is expanded.

clone size: many; V gene: TRBV6-6; CDR3 protein: CASSYPNTEAFF
clone size: few; V gene: TRBV12-3/TRBV12-4; CDR3 protein: CASSPGGRERANIQYF
clone size: .; V gene: TRBV4-2; CDR3 protein: CASSQGSLSRAEETQYF
clone size: .; V gene: TRBV10-3; CDR3 protein: CAISFAPYTGELFF
clone size: .; V gene: TRBV5-1; CDR3 protein: CASSFGQDNQPQHF
clone size: many; V gene: TRBV4-1; CDR3 protein: CASSQVAGGVGEQFF
clone size: .; V gene: TRBV27; CDR3 protein: CASSLGAGSLTYTF
clone size: .; V gene: TRBV5-1; CDR3 protein: CASSLRARDINYNEQFF
clone size: .; V gene: TRBV5-5; CDR3 protein: CASGVGENTGELFF
clone size: .; V gene: TRBV28; CDR3 protein: CASSPRDISSPLHF
clone size: many; V gene: TRBV5-1; CDR3 protein: CASSRQGAGGNTIYF
clone size: .; V gene: TRBV11-2; CDR3 protein: CASSHQVGDQETQYF
clone size: few; V gene: TRBV20-1; CDR3 protein: CSAMTYNEQFF
clone size: many; V gene: TRBV18; CDR3 protein: CASTPRTGADTEAFF
clone size: .; V gene: TRBV7-2; CDR3 protein: CASSSAMTDTQYF
clone size: few; V gene: TRBV29-1; CDR3 protein: CSVVVNTEAFF
clone size: few; V gene: TRBV24-1; CDR3 protein: CATSDSSSGLSSYNEQFF
clone size: many; V gene: TRBV6-5; CDR3 protein: CASSYSRGNQPQHF
clone size: few; V gene: TRBV15; CDR3 protein: CATSSGTSLAKNIQYF
clone size: few; V gene: TRBV24-1; CDR3 protein: CATSDPGLDPRGNTGELFF
clone size: .; V gene: TRBV12-3/TRBV12-4; CDR3 protein: CASSSLAGVEQYF
clone size: .; V gene: TRBV6-5; CDR3 protein: CASSYVGNEQYF
clone size: few; V gene: TRBV20-1; CDR3 protein: CSARRPSGQTIYEQYF
clone size: many; V gene: TRBV4-2; CDR3 protein: CASSQDRTGSTSYNEQFF
clone size: few; V gene: TRBV5-1; CDR3 protein: CASTPPTGYEQYF
clone size: .; V gene: TRBV11-2; CDR3 protein: CASSLVGEYQETQYF
clone size: .; V gene: TRBV7-6; CDR3 protein: CASSPDRAANSPLHF
clone size: few; V gene: TRBV2; CDR3 protein: CASERDRGFNEQFF
clone size: few; V gene: TRBV7-3; CDR3 protein: CASSRLKGGEQFF
clone size: .; V gene: TRBV6-2/TRBV6-3; CDR3 protein: CASVRDSSSYNEQFF
clone size: few; V gene: TRBV7-9; CDR3 protein: CASSHERDSYNEQFF
clone size: few; V gene: TRBV12-3/TRBV12-4; CDR3 protein: CASNTLERESTGELFF
clone size: .; V gene: TRBV5-5; CDR3 protein: CASSLFQGRDEAFF
clone size: few; V gene: TRBV29-1; CDR3 protein: CSPSGGQHYEQYF
clone size: few; V gene: TRBV20-1; CDR3 protein: CSAGETVNSPLHF
clone size: few; V gene: TRBV11-2; CDR3 protein: CASSLVGRESGANVLTF
clone size: many; V gene: TRBV3-1; CDR3 protein: CASSQAFPSGRAGNEQFF
clone size: many; V gene: TRBV20-1; CDR3 protein: CSATSGETQYF
clone size: .; V gene: TRBV5-8; CDR3 protein: CASRLAGGLSYNEQFF
clone size: many; V gene: TRBV20-1; CDR3 protein: CSALKGTQPQHF
clone size: .; V gene: TRBV6-6; CDR3 protein: CASSFTAAYEQYF
clone size: many; V gene: TRBV28; CDR3 protein: CASSLAGLAIADTQYF
clone size: many; V gene: TRBV12-3/TRBV12-4; CDR3 protein: CASSLVSWGANNEQFF
clone size: few; V gene: TRBV20-1; CDR3 protein: CSARDRRGFSADTQYF
clone size: few; V gene: TRBV12-3/TRBV12-4; CDR3 protein: CASSLGTGGFQETQYF
clone size: .; V gene: TRBV24-1; CDR3 protein: CATSDLGLAVGGEQFF